This T cell receptor beta chain stems from a study of CD8+CD57+ T cells in acquired aplastic anemia. In the study overall: As sequenced from healthy donors, CD4+ cells averaged roughly 10 million reads. Whole-study findings and limits: Some 31 CD8+ CDR3 sequences were shared between patients and controls. Significant differences in CD8+ Simpson's diversity were not observed between patients and controls.

In the case of this clonotype: Its specificity is not known.

The use of genomic DNA as template underpinned the TCR beta VDJ and CDR3 profiling. One entry per CDR3 protein, called by TCRdb with MiXCR from the reads. Among about 190,000 distinct CDR3 sequences listed, roughly half were seen once. CDR1 is SGHVS and CDR2 is FNYEAQ in the germline V gene. The junction had 11 bases not matched to a gene; V was cut back by 4 bases and J by 4 bases. CDR3 length: 16 amino acids. Sequences were obtained from sorted CD4+, CD8+, or CD8+CD57+ T cells (not recorded which) from PBMCs. This chain uses TRBV7-6 with TRBJ2-5; 8 nucleotides align to TRBD2. The TCR originated in a human donor in good health, serving as a control. The CDR3 sequence: CASSSRPGGGGETQYF. The CDR3, as DNA: TGTGCCAGCAGCTCCCGACCGGGGGGGGGAGGAGAGACCCAGTACTTC.